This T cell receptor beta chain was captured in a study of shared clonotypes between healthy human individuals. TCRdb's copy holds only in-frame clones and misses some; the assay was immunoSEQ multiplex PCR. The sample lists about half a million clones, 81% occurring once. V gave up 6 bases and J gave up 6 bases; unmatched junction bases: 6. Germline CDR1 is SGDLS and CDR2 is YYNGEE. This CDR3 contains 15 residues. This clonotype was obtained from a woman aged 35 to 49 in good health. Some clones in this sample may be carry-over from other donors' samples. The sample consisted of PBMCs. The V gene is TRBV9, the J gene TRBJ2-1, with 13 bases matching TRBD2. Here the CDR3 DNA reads TGTGCCAGCACCATAGGACTAGCGGGAGCCAATGAGCAGTTCTTC. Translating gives CASTIGLAGANEQFF. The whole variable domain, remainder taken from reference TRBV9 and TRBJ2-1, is DSGVTQTPKHLITATGQRVTLRCSPRSGDLSVYWYQQSLDQGLQFLIQYYNGEERAKGNILERFSAQQFPDLHSELNLSSLELGDSALYFCASTIGLAGANEQFFGPGTRLTVL.